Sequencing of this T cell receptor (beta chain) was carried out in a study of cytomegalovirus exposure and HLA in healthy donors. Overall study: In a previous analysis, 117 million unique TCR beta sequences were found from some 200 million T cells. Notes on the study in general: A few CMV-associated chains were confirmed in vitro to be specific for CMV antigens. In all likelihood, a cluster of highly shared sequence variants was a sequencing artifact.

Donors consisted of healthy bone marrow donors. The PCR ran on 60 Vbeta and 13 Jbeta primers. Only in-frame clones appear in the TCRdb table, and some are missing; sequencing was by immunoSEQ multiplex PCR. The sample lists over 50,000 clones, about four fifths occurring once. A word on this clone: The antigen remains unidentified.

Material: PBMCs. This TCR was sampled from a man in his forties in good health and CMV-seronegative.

CDR3 DNA sequence: TGTGCCAGCAGCGCGGGGGGCTCAGGACAGGGTGGGGTGGCTTTCTTT. Encoded protein: CASSAGGSGQGGVAFF. The genes are TRBV9 and TRBJ1-1; 8 bases are a match to TRBD1. There are 16 residues in the CDR3. From germline, CDR1 is SGDLS and CDR2 YYNGEE. J was trimmed by 11 bases and V by 3 bases; bases with no gene match: 18.